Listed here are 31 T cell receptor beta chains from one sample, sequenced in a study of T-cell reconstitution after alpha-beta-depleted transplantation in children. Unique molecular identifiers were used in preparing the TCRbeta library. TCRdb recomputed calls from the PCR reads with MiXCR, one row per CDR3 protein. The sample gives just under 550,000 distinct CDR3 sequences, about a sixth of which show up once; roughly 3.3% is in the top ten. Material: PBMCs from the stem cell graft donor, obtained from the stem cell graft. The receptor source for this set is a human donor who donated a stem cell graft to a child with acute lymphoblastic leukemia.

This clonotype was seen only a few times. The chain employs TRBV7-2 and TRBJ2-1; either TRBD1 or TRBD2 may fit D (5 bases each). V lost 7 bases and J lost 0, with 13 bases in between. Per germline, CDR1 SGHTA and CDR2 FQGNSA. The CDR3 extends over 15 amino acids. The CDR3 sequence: CASTPEGTSYNEQFF. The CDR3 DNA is TGTGCCAGCACCCCAGAAGGGACCTCCTACAATGAGCAGTTCTTC.

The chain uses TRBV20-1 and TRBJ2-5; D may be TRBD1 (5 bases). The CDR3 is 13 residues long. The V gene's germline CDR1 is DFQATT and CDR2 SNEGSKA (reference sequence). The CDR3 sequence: CRPSGANIETQYF. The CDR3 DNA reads TGCAGGCCAAGTGGGGCAAATATAGAGACCCAGTACTTC.

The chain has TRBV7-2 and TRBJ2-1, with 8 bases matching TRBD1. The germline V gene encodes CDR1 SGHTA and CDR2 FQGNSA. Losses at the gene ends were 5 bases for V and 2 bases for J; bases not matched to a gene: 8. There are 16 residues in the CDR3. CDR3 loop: CASSHRVTGAYNEQFF. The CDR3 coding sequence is TGTGCCAGCAGCCACCGCGTGACAGGGGCCTACAATGAGCAGTTCTTC.

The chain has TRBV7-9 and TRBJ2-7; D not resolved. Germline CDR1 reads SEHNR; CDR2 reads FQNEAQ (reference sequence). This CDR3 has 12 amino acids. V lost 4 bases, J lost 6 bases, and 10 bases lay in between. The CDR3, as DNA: TGTGCCAGCAGCTCAGACCAGGCCGAGCAGTACTTC. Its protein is CASSSDQAEQYF.

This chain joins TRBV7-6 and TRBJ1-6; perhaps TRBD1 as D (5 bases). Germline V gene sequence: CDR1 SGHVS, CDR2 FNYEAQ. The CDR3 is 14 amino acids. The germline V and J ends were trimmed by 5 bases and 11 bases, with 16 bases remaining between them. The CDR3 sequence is CASSEGTSGPPLHF. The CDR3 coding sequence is TGTGCCAGCAGCGAAGGGACTAGCGGGCCACCCCTCCACTTT.

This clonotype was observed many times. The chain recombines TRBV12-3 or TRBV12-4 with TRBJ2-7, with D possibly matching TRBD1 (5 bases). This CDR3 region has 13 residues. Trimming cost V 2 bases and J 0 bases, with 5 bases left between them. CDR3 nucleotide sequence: TGTGCCAGCAGTTTAAGGGGCTCCTACGAGCAGTACTTC. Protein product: CASSLRGSYEQYF.

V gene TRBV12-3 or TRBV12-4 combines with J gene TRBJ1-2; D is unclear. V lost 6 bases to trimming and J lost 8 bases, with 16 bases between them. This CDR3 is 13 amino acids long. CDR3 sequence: CASSVAPVSGYTF. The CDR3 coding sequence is TGTGCCAGCAGCGTCGCCCCGGTATCCGGCTACACCTTC.

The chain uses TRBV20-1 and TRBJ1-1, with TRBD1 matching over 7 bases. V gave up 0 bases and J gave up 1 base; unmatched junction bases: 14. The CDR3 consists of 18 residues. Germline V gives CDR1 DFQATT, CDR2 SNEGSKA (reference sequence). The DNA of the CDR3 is TGCAGTGCTAGAGATCTAGGGGGCGCAGGGACTCCGAACACTGAAGCTTTCTTT. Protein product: CSARDLGGAGTPNTEAFF.

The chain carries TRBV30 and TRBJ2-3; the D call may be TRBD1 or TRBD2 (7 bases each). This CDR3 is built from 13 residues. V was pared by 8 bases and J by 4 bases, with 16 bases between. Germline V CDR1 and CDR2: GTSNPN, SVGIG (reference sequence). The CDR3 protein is CAGEGARPDTQYF. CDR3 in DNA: TGTGCCGGGGAGGGGGCCCGACCAGATACGCAGTATTTT. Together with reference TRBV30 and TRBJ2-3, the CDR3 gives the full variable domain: SQTIHQWPATLVQPVGSPLSLECTVEGTSNPNLYWYRQAAGRGLQLLFYSVGIGQISSEVPQNLSASRPQDRQFILSSKKLLLSDSGFYLCAGEGARPDTQYFGPGTRLTVL.

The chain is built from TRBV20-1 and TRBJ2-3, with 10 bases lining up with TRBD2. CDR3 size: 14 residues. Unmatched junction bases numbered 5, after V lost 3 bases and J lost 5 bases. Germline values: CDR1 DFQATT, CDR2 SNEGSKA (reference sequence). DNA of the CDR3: TGCAGTGCTAGCCTGAGCGGGAGGGTAGATACGCAGTATTTT. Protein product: CSASLSGRVDTQYF.

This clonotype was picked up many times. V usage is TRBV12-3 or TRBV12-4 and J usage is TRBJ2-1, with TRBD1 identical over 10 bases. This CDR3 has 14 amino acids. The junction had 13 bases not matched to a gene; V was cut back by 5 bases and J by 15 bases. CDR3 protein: CASSNPGQGSLGFF. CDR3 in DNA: TGTGCCAGCAGTAATCCGGGACAGGGGTCTCTAGGGTTCTTC.

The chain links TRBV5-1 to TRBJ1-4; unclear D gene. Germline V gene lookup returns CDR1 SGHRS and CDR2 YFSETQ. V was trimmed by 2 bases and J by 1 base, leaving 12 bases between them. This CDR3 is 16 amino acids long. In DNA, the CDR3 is TGCGCCAGCAGCTTCGATGCGGGGATAACTAATGAAAAACTGTTTTTT. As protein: CASSFDAGITNEKLFF.

The DNA of the CDR3 is TGTGCCAGCAGCTTGGGCAGCCAAAGCAATCAGCCCCAGCATTTT. This translates into CASSLGSQSNQPQHF. V and J are TRBV5-6 and TRBJ1-5; D is unclear. The germline V and J ends were trimmed by 0 bases and 1 base, with 8 bases remaining between them. Germline V gives CDR1 SGHDT, CDR2 YYEEEE. The CDR3 length is 15 residues.

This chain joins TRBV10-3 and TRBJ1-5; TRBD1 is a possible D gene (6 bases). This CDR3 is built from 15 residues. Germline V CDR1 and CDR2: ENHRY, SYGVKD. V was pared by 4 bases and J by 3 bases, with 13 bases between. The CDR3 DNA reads TGTGCCATCAGTGGGGCGGGGGCTCCCAATCAGCCCCAGCATTTT. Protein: CAISGAGAPNQPQHF.

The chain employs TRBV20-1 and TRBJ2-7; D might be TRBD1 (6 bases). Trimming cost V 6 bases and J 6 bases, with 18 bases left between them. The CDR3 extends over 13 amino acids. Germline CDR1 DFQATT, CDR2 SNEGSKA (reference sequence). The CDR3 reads CSANSGLGGEQYF. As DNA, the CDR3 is TGCAGTGCCAACTCTGGGCTAGGGGGCGAGCAGTACTTC.

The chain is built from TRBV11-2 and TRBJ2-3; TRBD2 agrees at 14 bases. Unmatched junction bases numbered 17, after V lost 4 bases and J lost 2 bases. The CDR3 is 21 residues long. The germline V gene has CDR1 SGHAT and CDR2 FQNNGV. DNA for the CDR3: TGTGCCAGCAGCTCCGAGGGGGGACTAGCGGGAGAAGGGCGATACACAGATACGCAGTATTTT. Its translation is CASSSEGGLAGEGRYTDTQYF.

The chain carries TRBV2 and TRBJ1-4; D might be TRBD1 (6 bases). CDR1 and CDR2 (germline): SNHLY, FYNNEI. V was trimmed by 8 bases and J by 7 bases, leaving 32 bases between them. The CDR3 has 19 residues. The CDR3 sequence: CASGRHARGLKLGGEKLFF. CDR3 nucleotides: TGTGCCAGCGGACGACACGCGCGGGGGCTAAAGCTTGGGGGTGAAAAACTGTTTTTT. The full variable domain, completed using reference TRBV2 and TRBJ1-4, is EPEVTQTPSHQVTQMGQEVILRCVPISNHLYFYWYRQILGQKVEFLVSFYNNEISEKSEIFDDQFSVERPDGSNFTLKIRSTKLEDSAMYFCASGRHARGLKLGGEKLFFGSGTQLSVL.

The CDR3 coding sequence is TGCGCCAGCAGCTTGGGAGTGAGTGAGCAGTTCTTC. This gives the protein CASSLGVSEQFF. The chain uses TRBV5-1 and TRBJ2-1; D remains unclear. In germline, CDR1 is SGHRS, CDR2 YFSETQ. The CDR3 loop spans 12 amino acids. V was clipped by 0 bases and J by 9 bases, with 7 bases between them.

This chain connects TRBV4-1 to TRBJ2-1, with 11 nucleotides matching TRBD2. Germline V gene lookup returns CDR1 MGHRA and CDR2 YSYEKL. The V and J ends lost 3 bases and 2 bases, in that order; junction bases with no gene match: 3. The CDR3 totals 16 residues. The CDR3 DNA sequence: TGCGCCAGCAGCCACGTGGGACTAGCGGCCTACAATGAGCAGTTCTTC. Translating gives CASSHVGLAAYNEQFF.

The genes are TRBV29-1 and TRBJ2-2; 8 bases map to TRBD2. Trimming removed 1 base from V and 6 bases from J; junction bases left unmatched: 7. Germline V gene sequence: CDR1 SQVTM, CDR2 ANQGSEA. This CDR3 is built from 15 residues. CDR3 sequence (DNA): TGCAGCGTTGAAGGTCGCGGGAGGTGGGCCGGGGAGCTGTTTTTT. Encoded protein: CSVEGRGRWAGELFF.

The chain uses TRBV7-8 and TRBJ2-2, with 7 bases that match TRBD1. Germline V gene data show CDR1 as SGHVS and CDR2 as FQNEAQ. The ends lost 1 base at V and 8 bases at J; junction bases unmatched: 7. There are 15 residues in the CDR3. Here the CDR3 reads CASSLERGRRGELFF. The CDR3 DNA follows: TGTGCCAGCAGCTTAGAAAGGGGGCGCAGGGGGGAGCTGTTTTTT.

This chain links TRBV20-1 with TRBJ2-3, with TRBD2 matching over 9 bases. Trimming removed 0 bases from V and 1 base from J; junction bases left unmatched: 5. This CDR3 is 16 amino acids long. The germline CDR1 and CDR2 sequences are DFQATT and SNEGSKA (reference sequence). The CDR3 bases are TGCAGTGCTAGAGAAGGTGCGGGAGGGGGCACAGATACGCAGTATTTT. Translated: CSAREGAGGGTDTQYF.

The CDR3 spells CASSYSGNSQFF. CDR3 in DNA: TGTGCCAGCAGTTACTCGGGGAATTCTCAGTTCTTC. This chain joins TRBV6-6 and TRBJ2-1; D gene uncertain. The germline V gene has CDR1 MNHNY and CDR2 SVGAGI (reference sequence). The CDR3 has 12 amino acids. V was shortened by 0 bases and J by 13 bases, with 10 bases between the two germline ends.

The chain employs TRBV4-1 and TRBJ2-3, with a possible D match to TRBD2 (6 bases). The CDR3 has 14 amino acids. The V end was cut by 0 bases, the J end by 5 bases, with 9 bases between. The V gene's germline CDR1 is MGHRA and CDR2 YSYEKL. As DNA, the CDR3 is TGCGCCAGCAGCCAAGAGAGGAGGGGAGATACGCAGTATTTT. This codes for CASSQERRGDTQYF.

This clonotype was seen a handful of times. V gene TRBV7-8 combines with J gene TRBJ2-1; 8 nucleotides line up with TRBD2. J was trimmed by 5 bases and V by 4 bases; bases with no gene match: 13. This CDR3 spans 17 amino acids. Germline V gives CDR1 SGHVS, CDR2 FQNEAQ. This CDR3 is CASSSWGVAGINNEQFF. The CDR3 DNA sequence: TGTGCCAGCAGCTCATGGGGAGTAGCGGGAATAAACAATGAGCAGTTCTTC.

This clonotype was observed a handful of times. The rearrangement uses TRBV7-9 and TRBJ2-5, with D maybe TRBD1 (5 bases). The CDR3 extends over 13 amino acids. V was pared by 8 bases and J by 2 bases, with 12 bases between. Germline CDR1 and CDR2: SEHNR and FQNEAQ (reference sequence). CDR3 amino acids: CASVFGHQETQYF. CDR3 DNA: TGTGCCAGCGTTTTCGGACATCAAGAGACCCAGTACTTC.

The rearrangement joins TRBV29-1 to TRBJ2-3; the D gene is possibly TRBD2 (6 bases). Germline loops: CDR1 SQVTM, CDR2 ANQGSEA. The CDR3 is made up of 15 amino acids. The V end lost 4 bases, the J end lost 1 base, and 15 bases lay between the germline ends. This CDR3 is CSVAPGVRGTDTQYF. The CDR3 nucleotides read TGCAGCGTTGCGCCGGGAGTCAGGGGCACAGATACGCAGTATTTT.

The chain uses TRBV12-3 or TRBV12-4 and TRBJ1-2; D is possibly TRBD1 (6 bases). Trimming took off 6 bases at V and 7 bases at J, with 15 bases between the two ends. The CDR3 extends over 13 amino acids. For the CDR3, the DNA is TGTGCCAGCAGGAGGGACATAAGGGGTGGCTACACCTTC. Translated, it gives CASRRDIRGGYTF.

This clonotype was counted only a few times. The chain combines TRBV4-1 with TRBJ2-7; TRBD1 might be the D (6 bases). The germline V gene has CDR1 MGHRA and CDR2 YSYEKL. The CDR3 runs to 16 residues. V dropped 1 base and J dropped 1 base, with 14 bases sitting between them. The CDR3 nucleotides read TGCGCCAGCAGCCAAGGGACAGCCCCCCGATCCTACGAGCAGTACTTC. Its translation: CASSQGTAPRSYEQYF.

The CDR3 region has the DNA TGTGCCACCAGTGATCCCACGCGTTCTCCCCTTGGTAATGAGCAGTTCTTC. Its protein product is CATSDPTRSPLGNEQFF. The chain uses TRBV24-1 and TRBJ2-1; D not resolved. V gave up 3 bases and J gave up 7 bases, with 21 bases separating them. The CDR3 is 17 amino acids. Germline V gene sequence: CDR1 KGHDR, CDR2 SFDVKD.

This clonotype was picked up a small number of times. The CDR3 coding sequence is TGTGCCAGCAGCCACCGGGACAAGTACGAGCAGTACTTC. Amino acids: CASSHRDKYEQYF. The V call is TRBV6-6, the J call TRBJ2-7; weak D call: TRBD1 (6 bases). V lost 6 bases and J 4 bases, leaving 13 bases between the germline ends. This CDR3 has 13 residues. The germline V gene encodes CDR1 MNHNY and CDR2 SVGAGI (reference sequence).